This TCR beta chain was identified during a study of brain metastases from non-small cell lung cancer (dated by TCRdb to between 2018 and 2021). General notes on the study: In non-small-cell lung cancer patients, the researchers characterized the immune microenvironment of brain metastases and primary tumors that had been resected as matched pairs.

The cohort comprised around 40 patients with surgically resected non-small-cell lung cancer who had both primary tumor and brain metastasis specimens. Points on this clone: Its specific antigen is unknown. No qualities accompany the bases; no much larger clone lies one base away.

The CDR3 holds 17 amino acids from the cysteine to the phenylalanine. Only CDR3 DNA is held: 51 bases, read in frame from base 1. V ends up 5 bases short and J 1 base short, with an unmatched junction base count of 7. The germline V gene (reference sequence) provides CDR1 SEHNR and CDR2 FQNEAQ. Libraries were prepared through the immunoSEQ multiplex PCR assay. T-cell receptor beta chain repertoire sequencing was carried out together with a 770-gene immune expression panel. The table was pulled from immuneACCESS by TCRdb, which kept in-frame rearrangements only. Such tables lose some clones; where checked, under half of the loss comes from unresolved V genes, and the rest has no known cause. For this sample there are some 1,200 clones; roughly nine tenths appear just once. In total, the top ten clones hold around 7% of the sample.

The receptor comes from a donor aged 40 or older with non-small cell lung cancer. Sequencing input: tumor-adjacent normal tissue. Rearrangement joined TRBV7-9 to TRBJ2-5; the junction holds 13 bases that match TRBD2. The DNA sequence is as follows: TGTGCCAGCAGCCCTACGCGACTAGCGGGGGGCCAAGAGACCCAGTACTTC. This yields the protein CASSPTRLAGGQETQYF.